This TCR beta chain was found in a study of T-cell reconstitution after alpha-beta-depleted transplantation in children. The V gene lost 6 bases and the J gene lost 10 bases, with 13 bases spanning the gap. Germline CDR1 DFQATT, CDR2 SNEGSKA (reference sequence). The CDR3 loop spans 11 amino acids. The sample holds a few counts of this clonotype. Unique molecular identifiers were used in preparing the TCRbeta library. TCRdb itself ran the PCR reads through MiXCR, one entry per CDR3 protein. This table has about 610,000 distinct CDR3 sequences, about 10% appearing once. V and J are TRBV20-1 and TRBJ2-1, with D hard to call. The TCR comes from a human donor who donated a stem cell graft to a child with acute myeloid leukemia. Sequenced here: PBMCs from the stem cell graft donor, sampled from the stem cell graft. Written as DNA, the CDR3 is TGCAGTGCCGTGGTGGGCGTCGAGCAGTTCTTC. Translating it yields CSAVVGVEQFF.